The source of this T cell receptor beta chain is a study of cytomegalovirus exposure and HLA in healthy donors. The primer mix had 60 Vbeta and 13 Jbeta primers. This table comes from immunoSEQ multiplex PCR, and its TCRdb copy is limited to in-frame clones, with some not included. The sample carries some 200,000 clones, over 60% recorded once. This clone showed up just once. CDR1 is MNHEY, CDR2 SVGAGI, per germline. The CDR3 totals 15 residues. The ends lost 2 bases at V and 8 bases at J; junction bases unmatched: 11. Sequenced input: PBMCs. The chain combines TRBV6-5 with TRBJ1-2; TRBD1 aligns across 7 bases. The sequence was obtained from a man between 18 and 29 years old in good health and CMV-seronegative. The CDR3 nucleotides read TGTGCCAGCAGTTACCACGACAGGGAGAGCGGGGGCTACACCTTC. Protein: CASSYHDRESGGYTF.